This record looks at one T cell receptor (beta chain) sequence and its context. Its antigen is not known. This sample was included in a study of T-cell memory formation after mild COVID-19. Findings of the study overall: Cross-reactive memory seemingly joined, as some responding clones were found in pre-infection memory. Clones shrinking between day 15 and 85 showed a balanced CD4/CD8 split, and those that grew later tilted toward CD4+. Contracting CD8+ clones were enriched in EMRA, CD4+ mainly in CM and EM.

The J segment lost 7 bases and the V segment lost 4 bases, leaving 7 bases of the junction unmatched. Germline assignment: CDR1 SGHRS and CDR2 YFSETQ. The CDR3 runs 14 residues. UMIs and sample barcodes were carried by the TCR alpha and TCR beta cDNA libraries that 5'RACE produced using constant-segment primers. TCRdb re-analysed the 5' RACE reads in MiXCR, keeping a single row per CDR3 protein. Of under 250,000 distinct CDR3 sequences in the sample, 15% to 17% were seen once. Sample: PBMCs or a T cell subset sorted from them (not recorded which). The gene calls are TRBV5-1 and TRBJ2-1, with 8 bases fitting TRBD2. The TCR sequence derives from an adult woman who had mild COVID-19 (a few samples of this study predate the infection). Cell type and time point are not known. The CDR3 DNA reads TGCGCCAGCAGCCTCGGGGTAGCGGGGAATGAGCAGTTCTTC. This translates into CASSLGVAGNEQFF.